Below, 26 T cell receptor beta chains from the same sample are listed, as sequenced in a study of cytomegalovirus exposure and HLA in healthy donors. Vbeta (60) and Jbeta (13) primers were used in the PCR. Assay used: immunoSEQ multiplex PCR; TCRdb lists only in-frame clones, some missing. The sample holds 45,000 to 60,000 clones. Sequenced sample: PBMCs. Every receptor here comes from a female donor in good health and CMV-seronegative.

The chain couples TRBV5-6 to TRBJ1-1; D gene ambiguous. Germline CDR1 reads SGHDT; CDR2 reads YYEEEE. The CDR3 extends over 13 amino acids. Trimming took 3 bases from V and 0 from J, leaving 6 bases between them. The CDR3 sequence: CASSSGVNTEAFF. In nucleotides, the CDR3 is TGTGCCAGCAGCTCCGGGGTGAACACTGAAGCTTTCTTT.

The rearrangement links TRBV30 to TRBJ1-5; tentatively, D is TRBD1 (5 bases). The V gene lost 1 base and the J gene lost 4 bases, with 5 bases spanning the gap. CDR1 is GTSNPN, CDR2 SVGIG, per germline (reference sequence). This CDR3 comprises 12 residues. This CDR3 reads CAWSAGNQPQHF. The CDR3 DNA is TGTGCCTGGAGTGCAGGGAATCAGCCCCAGCATTTT.

The chain recombines TRBV6-6 with TRBJ2-1; 10 bases match TRBD2. The CDR3 consists of 14 residues. Germline lookup yields CDR1 MNHNY and CDR2 SVGAGI (reference sequence). V lost 4 bases and J lost 7; bases outside the gene matches: 4. The CDR3 sequence: CASSLSGGANEQFF. For the CDR3, the DNA is TGTGCCAGCAGTTTGAGCGGGGGGGCAAATGAGCAGTTCTTC.

The chain has TRBV30 and TRBJ2-2; tentative D call: TRBD1 (6 bases). V was cut by 4 bases and J by 0 bases, with 9 bases left in between. CDR1 and CDR2 from the germline V gene are GTSNPN and SVGIG (reference sequence). The CDR3 has 14 residues. The CDR3 DNA follows: TGTGCCTGGACAGGGGTGACGAACACCGGGGAGCTGTTTTTT. Translation gives CAWTGVTNTGELFF. The complete variable domain, with remaining parts taken from reference TRBV30 and TRBJ2-2, reads SQTIHQWPATLVQPVGSPLSLECTVEGTSNPNLYWYRQAAGRGLQLLFYSVGIGQISSEVPQNLSASRPQDRQFILSSKKLLLSDSGFYLCAWTGVTNTGELFFGEGSRLTVL.

Concerning this clone itself: Other DNA sequences in the same sample also yield this CDR3. This chain links TRBV30 with TRBJ2-7, with D possibly matching TRBD1 (6 bases). Trimming took off 3 bases at V and 3 bases at J, with 9 bases between the two ends. Per the germline V gene, CDR1 is GTSNPN and CDR2 is SVGIG (reference sequence). The CDR3 has 12 amino acids. The CDR3 region is CAWSRGGYEQYF. CDR3 nucleotide sequence: TGTGCCTGGAGCAGGGGCGGCTACGAGCAGTACTTC.

The rearrangement uses TRBV30 and TRBJ2-7; perhaps TRBD2 as D (6 bases). CDR3 length: 14 residues. Trimming shortened V by 1 base and J by 3 bases, and 13 bases separated the two germline ends. Looked up from germline, CDR1 is GTSNPN and CDR2 is SVGIG (reference sequence). CDR3 protein: CAWSERDWDYEQYF. The DNA of the CDR3 is TGTGCCTGGAGTGAGAGGGACTGGGACTACGAGCAGTACTTC.

The chain couples TRBV6-5 to TRBJ2-5, with 10 bases aligning to TRBD2. The CDR3 contains 15 residues. J was trimmed by 5 bases and V by 8 bases; bases with no gene match: 11. The germline CDR1 and CDR2 sequences are MNHEY and SVGAGI. CDR3 in amino acids: CASGSPGLAVETQYF. The CDR3 nucleotides are TGTGCCAGCGGATCGCCAGGACTAGCGGTGGAGACCCAGTACTTC.

The rearrangement uses TRBV5-4 and TRBJ2-1, with D maybe TRBD2 (6 bases). CDR3 size: 11 residues. Trimming removed 3 bases at V and 9 bases at J, with 7 bases between. Germline assignment: CDR1 SGHNT and CDR2 YYREEE (reference sequence). The CDR3 reads CASSWRGEQFF. CDR3 DNA: TGTGCCAGCAGCTGGAGGGGTGAGCAGTTCTTC.

The chain has TRBV7-9 and TRBJ1-2, with 11 nucleotides matching TRBD1. After removal of 3 bases from V and 7 bases from J, the junction contained 1 base not matched to a gene. The CDR3 has 13 residues. Looked up from germline, CDR1 is SEHNR and CDR2 is FQNEAQ (reference sequence). This chain's CDR3 is CASSLDRGPGYTF. CDR3 bases: TGTGCCAGCAGCTTGGACAGGGGGCCTGGCTACACCTTC.

The chain recombines TRBV4-2 with TRBJ1-4; D is unresolved. The V gene lost 0 bases and the J gene lost 8 bases, with 13 bases spanning the gap. CDR3 length: 15 amino acids. Looked up from germline, CDR1 is LGHNA and CDR2 is YNFKEQ. The CDR3 sequence is CASSQEMAVEEKLFF. CDR3 nucleotides: TGTGCCAGCAGCCAAGAAATGGCGGTAGAGGAAAAACTGTTTTTT.

The CDR3, as DNA: TGTGCCAGCAGCCTACGACAGGGTAATTCACCCCTCCACTTT. This encodes CASSLRQGNSPLHF. The chain couples TRBV7-8 to TRBJ1-6; 7 bases match TRBD1. V was pared by 5 bases and J by 6 bases, with 4 bases of the junction left unmatched. CDR3 length: 14 residues. Germline V gene sequence: CDR1 SGHVS, CDR2 FQNEAQ.

The chain is built from TRBV29-1 and TRBJ2-1; 8 nucleotides match TRBD2. This CDR3 is built from 13 residues. Looked up from germline, CDR1 is SQVTM and CDR2 is ANQGSEA. J was trimmed by 4 bases and V by 3 bases; bases with no gene match: 2. The CDR3 nucleotides are TGCAGCGTTGACGCGGGGGGATACAATGAGCAGTTCTTC. This encodes CSVDAGGYNEQFF.

The V gene is TRBV9, the J gene TRBJ1-2, with unresolved D. CDR3 length equals 14 residues. Germline V gives CDR1 SGDLS, CDR2 YYNGEE. Trimming shortened V by 0 bases and J by 4 bases, and 10 bases separated the two germline ends. DNA for the CDR3: TGTGCCAGCAGCGTAGTAACCAGTGTCTATGGCTACACCTTC. It specifies CASSVVTSVYGYTF.

The rearrangement uses TRBV2 and TRBJ1-2; no firm D call. Trimming pared 9 bases from V and 1 base from J, leaving 12 bases between. The CDR3 length is 13 residues. Germline CDR1 and CDR2: SNHLY and FYNNEI. The CDR3 region has the DNA TGTGCCAGTCAAGGGAGCAGTAACTATGGCTACACCTTC. This translates into CASQGSSNYGYTF.

The genes are TRBV4-2 and TRBJ2-7; D might be TRBD2 (5 bases). The CDR3 is made up of 15 amino acids. Germline V gene lookup returns CDR1 LGHNA and CDR2 YNFKEQ. V was shortened by 0 bases and J by 1 base, with 10 bases between the two germline ends. In DNA form, the CDR3 reads TGTGCCAGCAGCCAAGAGCACGGGGAGTCCTACGAGCAGTACTTC. Its translation: CASSQEHGESYEQYF.

The V call is TRBV19, the J call TRBJ1-1; possible D gene TRBD1, 5 bases. CDR1 and CDR2 (germline): LNHDA, SQIVND (reference sequence). V shed 2 bases and J shed 4 bases, with 5 bases lying between them. The CDR3 loop spans 12 amino acids. In nucleotides, the CDR3 is TGTGCCAGTAGTATAAGGGGCACTGAAGCTTTCTTT. Amino acid sequence: CASSIRGTEAFF.

CDR3 loop: CASSGGSQGNQPQHF. In DNA, the CDR3 is TGTGCCAGCTCAGGGGGATCTCAGGGGAATCAGCCCCAGCATTTT. This chain uses TRBV18 with TRBJ1-5; TRBD1 might be the D (6 bases). Trimming stripped 5 bases from V and 4 bases from J, with 15 bases between. The length of the CDR3 is 15 residues. Germline CDR1 reads KGHSH; CDR2 reads LQKENI.

The V gene is TRBV6-5, the J gene TRBJ2-5; 13 bases are a match to TRBD2. The J call may be incorrect, as the DNA end agrees better with TRBJ2-7. Germline CDR1 MNHEY, CDR2 SVGAGI. The CDR3 extends over 15 amino acids. CDR3 DNA sequence: TGTGCCAGCAGTTACACTAGCGGGGGGGCCTACGAGCAGTACTTC. This sequence encodes CASSYTSGGAYEQYF.

This chain links TRBV5-6 with TRBJ2-5; 13 bases fit TRBD2. From germline, CDR1 is SGHDT and CDR2 YYEEEE. This CDR3 has 15 amino acids. V gave up 2 bases and J gave up 2 bases; unmatched junction bases: 0. CDR3 loop: CASSLLAGGQETQYF. In DNA, the CDR3 is TGTGCCAGCAGCTTACTAGCGGGGGGGCAAGAGACCCAGTACTTC.

The chain links TRBV7-9 to TRBJ1-3; 10 bases are a match to TRBD1. CDR3 length equals 16 residues. Germline V gene sequence: CDR1 SEHNR, CDR2 FQNEAQ (reference sequence). V dropped 7 bases and J dropped 4; count of bases not matched to a gene: 10. CDR3 nucleotide sequence: TGTGCCAGCACCCGTCCCGGGACAGGGGACGGAAACACCATATATTTT. It yields the protein CASTRPGTGDGNTIYF.

The V call is TRBV7-9, the J call TRBJ1-1; D is possibly TRBD1 (5 bases). This CDR3 is built from 13 residues. V lost 6 bases to trimming and J lost 3 bases, with 11 bases between them. Germline V lookup: CDR1 SEHNR, CDR2 FQNEAQ (reference sequence). The CDR3 DNA follows: TGTGCCAGCAGTCCCGGGGGATACACTGAAGCTTTCTTT. Translation: CASSPGGYTEAFF.

V and J are TRBV7-9 and TRBJ2-7; 15 bases line up with TRBD2. CDR3 length equals 17 residues. After removal of 5 bases from V and 3 bases from J, the junction contained 8 bases not matched to a gene. Looked up from germline, CDR1 is SEHNR and CDR2 is FQNEAQ (reference sequence). The CDR3 is CASSLGLAGGHFYEQYF. CDR3 DNA sequence: TGTGCCAGCAGCCTCGGACTAGCGGGGGGGCACTTCTACGAGCAGTACTTC.

The chain combines TRBV14 with TRBJ2-3; 10 positions match TRBD2. Trimming cost V 8 bases and J 2 bases; bases outside gene matches: 4. The CDR3 is 14 residues long. Germline V lookup: CDR1 SGHDN, CDR2 FVKESK. CDR3 residues: CASRTSGSTDTQYF. In DNA, the CDR3 is TGTGCCAGCCGGACTAGCGGTTCCACAGATACGCAGTATTTT.

This rearrangement joins TRBV11-2 to TRBJ1-2; TRBD1 agrees at 7 bases. Per germline, CDR1 SGHAT and CDR2 FQNNGV. The CDR3 spans 12 residues. Germline trimming cut 5 bases from V and 9 bases from J; bases unmatched to any gene: 6. CDR3 residues: CASSPSGGSYTF. The CDR3 bases are TGTGCCAGCAGCCCCTCAGGGGGGAGCTACACCTTC.

The chain links TRBV29-1 to TRBJ1-5; D not resolved. Trimming removed 7 bases at V and 0 bases at J, with 13 bases between. CDR1 is SQVTM, CDR2 ANQGSEA, per germline. The CDR3 runs 14 residues. The CDR3 is CSAGRVYSNQPQHF. CDR3 in DNA: TGCAGCGCCGGGAGGGTTTATAGCAATCAGCCCCAGCATTTT.

This chain connects TRBV29-1 to TRBJ1-1; D perhaps matches TRBD1 (5 bases). CDR1 and CDR2 (germline): SQVTM, ANQGSEA. Deletions cut 3 bases from V and 11 bases from J, with 22 bases between. This CDR3 is built from 14 residues. The CDR3 bases are TGCAGCGTTGACGCGCCGTGGGGGGATTGGAATGCTTTCTTT. Protein: CSVDAPWGDWNAFF.